One sample yielded the 18 T cell receptor beta chains listed below, sequenced in a study of coeliac disease. Clones were sequenced by immunoSEQ multiplex PCR, and TCRdb holds only the in-frame ones, with some missing. The table has several thousand clones, 55% to 65% seen once. Sample: lymphocytes from the gut lamina propria. These receptors were taken from a man between 60 and 75 years old with celiac disease on a gluten-free diet.

This rearrangement joins TRBV5-1 to TRBJ1-2; D possibly corresponds to TRBD1 (6 bases). V was shortened by 0 bases and J by 8 bases, with 14 bases between the two germline ends. From germline, CDR1 is SGHRS and CDR2 YFSETQ. This CDR3 comprises 14 residues. The CDR3 here is CASSLGQVVEGYTF. The CDR3 DNA sequence: TGCGCCAGCAGCTTGGGACAGGTTGTTGAGGGCTACACCTTC.

There are a few counts of this clone. The gene calls are TRBV11-2 and TRBJ2-7, with 9 bases that match TRBD2. V lost 5 bases to trimming and J lost 0 bases; unmatched junction nucleotides: 11. The germline V gene encodes CDR1 SGHAT and CDR2 FQNNGV. This CDR3 is 17 amino acids long. The CDR3 DNA is TGTGCCAGCAGCCGTGGTAGCGGGGGCCTAAGCTCCTACGAGCAGTACTTC. This sequence encodes CASSRGSGGLSSYEQYF.

This clone appeared a few times. The chain combines TRBV6-6 with TRBJ1-1; D remains ambiguous. This CDR3 has 14 amino acids. Germline assignment: CDR1 MNHNY and CDR2 SVGAGI (reference sequence). V lost 5 bases, J lost 6 bases, and 16 bases lay in between. The CDR3 is CASSTRRGIAEAFF. The CDR3 bases are TGTGCCAGCAGTACACGACGGGGAATAGCTGAAGCTTTCTTT.

This clone was found a few times. This chain joins TRBV27 and TRBJ2-1; the match to TRBD1 covers 7 bases. Germline assignment: CDR1 MNHEY and CDR2 SMNVEV (reference sequence). V was pared by 6 bases and J by 1 base, with 3 bases of the junction left unmatched. This CDR3 has 14 residues. CDR3: CASSRQGSYNEQFF. Here the CDR3 DNA reads TGTGCCAGCAGCCGACAGGGTTCCTACAATGAGCAGTTCTTC.

This clone is a singleton in its sample. The chain couples TRBV6-4 to TRBJ2-3, with D unclear. In germline, CDR1 is MRHNA, CDR2 SNTAGT. Trimming stripped 0 bases from V and 6 bases from J, with 7 bases between. The CDR3 contains 13 residues. CDR3 sequence (DNA): TGTGCCAGCAGTGACTCTCCCGCGGATACGCAGTATTTT. It translates to CASSDSPADTQYF.

The V and J genes are TRBV28 and TRBJ1-4; 7 bases map to TRBD1. The CDR3 runs 14 residues. Germline CDR1 and CDR2: MDHEN and SYDVKM. After removal of 5 bases from V and 8 bases from J, the junction contained 8 bases not matched to a gene. This chain's CDR3 is CASSQRQGREKLFF. As DNA, the CDR3 is TGTGCCAGCAGTCAGCGACAGGGACGCGAAAAACTGTTTTTT.

V gene TRBV5-4 combines with J gene TRBJ2-1; 7 nucleotides agree with TRBD1. Unmatched junction bases numbered 5, after V lost 0 bases and J lost 5 bases. The CDR3 loop spans 15 amino acids. CDR1 is SGHNT, CDR2 YYREEE, per germline (reference sequence). The CDR3 protein is CASSLGGQMNNEQFF. CDR3 DNA sequence: TGTGCCAGCAGCTTGGGGGGACAGATGAACAATGAGCAGTTCTTC.

This clone was seen only a few times. The V call is TRBV5-4, the J call TRBJ2-5; TRBD2 is a possible D gene (6 bases). The CDR3 loop spans 11 amino acids. Per germline, CDR1 SGHNT and CDR2 YYREEE (reference sequence). Trimming pared 3 bases from V and 7 bases from J, leaving 7 bases between. CDR3 protein: CASSWRGTQYF. In nucleotides, the CDR3 is TGTGCCAGCAGCTGGAGGGGGACCCAGTACTTC.

This chain uses TRBV14 with TRBJ2-7, with 10 bases matching TRBD2. CDR3 size: 13 residues. Germline CDR1 and CDR2: SGHDN and FVKESK. Unmatched junction bases numbered 4, after V lost 4 bases and J lost 7 bases. Here the CDR3 reads CASSPQLAGEQYF. CDR3 bases: TGTGCCAGCAGCCCCCAACTAGCGGGGGAGCAGTACTTC.

This clone turned up a few times. The J gene is TRBJ1-3, the V gene TRBV7-9; D possibly corresponds to TRBD1 (5 bases). Germline CDR1 reads SEHNR; CDR2 reads FQNEAQ (reference sequence). Trimming cost V 2 bases and J 1 base, with 9 bases left between them. There are 15 residues in the CDR3. CDR3 in amino acids: CASSLPPGSGNTIYF. In DNA form, the CDR3 reads TGTGCCAGCAGCTTACCCCCAGGGTCTGGAAACACCATATATTTT.

The J gene is TRBJ2-6, the V gene TRBV5-1; 12 bases line up with TRBD1. The ends lost 5 bases at V and 4 bases at J; junction bases unmatched: 10. The CDR3 is 18 amino acids. CDR1 SGHRS and CDR2 YFSETQ come from the germline V gene. The CDR3, as DNA: TGCGCCAGCAGAAATTGGGGACAGGGGGCAGCAGGGGCCAACGTCCTGACTTTC. Protein: CASRNWGQGAAGANVLTF.

This chain links TRBV6-8 with TRBJ2-3; 12 bases align to TRBD2. CDR1 is MNHGY, CDR2 SAAAGT, per germline. The J segment lost 4 bases and the V segment lost 8 bases, leaving 1 base of the junction unmatched. CDR3 length: 13 residues. For the CDR3, the DNA is TGTGCCAGCCCTAGCGGGGGGGCAGATACGCAGTATTTT. It is translated as CASPSGGADTQYF.

This clone was seen once. This chain links TRBV28 with TRBJ1-1, with 7 bases lining up with TRBD1. The CDR3 sequence is 17 residues long. Germline V lookup: CDR1 MDHEN, CDR2 SYDVKM. J lost 0 bases, V lost 2 bases, and 9 bases had no gene match. CDR3 in amino acids: CASSLGDSLGMNTEAFF. The CDR3 DNA follows: TGTGCCAGCAGTTTAGGGGACAGCCTGGGGATGAACACTGAAGCTTTCTTT.

There are a few counts of this clone. The rearrangement links TRBV18 to TRBJ2-1, with no clear D. Per the germline V gene, CDR1 is KGHSH and CDR2 is LQKENI. V gave up 0 bases and J gave up 2 bases, with 14 bases separating them. The CDR3 is made up of 17 amino acids. The CDR3: CASSPPLLHLTYNEQFF. The DNA of the CDR3 is TGTGCCAGCTCACCACCTCTACTTCACCTCACCTACAATGAGCAGTTCTTC. Looking up the rest from reference TRBV18 and TRBJ2-1 gives the full variable domain: NAGVMQNPRHLVRRRGQEARLRCSPMKGHSHVYWYRQLPEEGLKFMVYLQKENIIDESGMPKERFSAEFPKEGPSILRIQQVVRGDSAAYFCASSPPLLHLTYNEQFFGPGTRLTVL.

This clone was counted only a few times. This chain uses TRBV30 with TRBJ2-3, with D perhaps TRBD2 (6 bases). Germline values: CDR1 GTSNPN, CDR2 SVGIG (reference sequence). This CDR3 region has 11 residues. V lost 2 bases to trimming and J lost 6 bases, with 6 bases between them. The chain's CDR3 is CAWSRGDTQYF. The CDR3, as DNA: TGTGCCTGGAGTCGGGGGGATACGCAGTATTTT.

The sample holds one count of this clone. The rearrangement uses TRBV11-2 and TRBJ2-2, with TRBD2 matching 7 bases. V lost 2 bases, J lost 5 bases, and 2 bases stayed unmatched. In germline, CDR1 is SGHAT, CDR2 FQNNGV. CDR3 length equals 14 residues. CDR3: CASSLTSVTGELFF. The CDR3 nucleotides read TGTGCCAGCAGCTTAACTAGCGTTACCGGGGAGCTGTTTTTT.

This clone is large (0.1 to 1%) by share. The rearrangement uses TRBV6-5 and TRBJ1-1, with D unresolved. The CDR3 totals 12 residues. Per the germline V gene, CDR1 is MNHEY and CDR2 is SVGAGI. Trimming left V 6 bases short and J 1 base short, with 6 bases between. The CDR3 DNA follows: TGTGCCAGCAGCCCGGGGAACACTGAAGCTTTCTTT. This encodes CASSPGNTEAFF.

This clone is a singleton in its sample. The J gene is TRBJ1-1, the V gene TRBV9; 8 nucleotides align to TRBD1. Looked up from germline, CDR1 is SGDLS and CDR2 is YYNGEE. The V gene end was trimmed by 3 bases and the J gene end by 1 base; junction bases not matched to a gene: 8. The CDR3 covers 16 residues. CDR3 DNA sequence: TGTGCCAGCAGCGCGGCCGGGACAGGAAAGAACACTGAAGCTTTCTTT. Translation gives CASSAAGTGKNTEAFF.